The entry below gives a single T cell receptor beta chain sequence along with its context. The run depth of the assay was deep. Only in-frame clones appear in the TCRdb table, and some are missing; sequencing was by immunoSEQ multiplex PCR. The data show about 2,100,000 clones, 85% to 95% seen once. Trimming removed 2 bases from V and 4 bases from J; junction bases left unmatched: 8. The germline V gene encodes CDR1 MNHEY and CDR2 SMNVEV (reference sequence). This CDR3 is 17 amino acids long. These data originate in a study of shared clonotypes between healthy human individuals. Study information: Two women and a few men aged 18 to 49 served as donors. CD4 naive cells filled three plates per donor, CD4 memory three, CD8 naive two and CD8 memory one.

Naive CD8 isolation took CD45RO-negative cells positively selected for CCR7 and excluded terminally differentiated effector memory CD45RA+ cells. The clonotype comes from a man between 18 and 35 years old in good health. Some clones in this sample may be carry-over from other donors' samples. V and J are TRBV27 and TRBJ2-1; 10 bases fit TRBD2. The material sequenced was naive CD8+ T cells from PBMCs. CDR3 sequence reads: CASSLRLAGVGYNEQFF. The DNA of the CDR3 is TGTGCCAGCAGTTTAAGGCTAGCGGGAGTCGGATACAATGAGCAGTTCTTC.